Below, one T cell receptor (beta chain) is given with its context. The antigen is unknown. This sample is drawn from a study of identical twins. Study outcomes and limitations: For out-of-frame beta sequences, excess twin sharing was weaker. Clonotypes of the beta chain that were abundant in cord blood carried fewer insertions (memory repertoires showed none).

V was pared by 1 base and J by 2 bases, with 7 bases of the junction left unmatched. Germline assignment: CDR1 SGHRS and CDR2 YFSETQ. The CDR3 contains 18 residues. TCRdb passed the 5' RACE reads through MiXCR, listing each CDR3 protein once. The sample lists about 570,000 distinct CDR3 sequences, approximately 9.6% seen once, with around 3.1% in the top ten. The same data also contributed to another study, on yellow fever vaccine responses in identical twins.

This TCR was recovered from a woman younger than 30 in good health. The chain combines TRBV5-1 with TRBJ2-2, with 11 nucleotides matching TRBD2. Sequencing used PBMCs. As DNA, the CDR3 is TGCGCCAGCAGCTTGTCGGCTAGCGGGGGGCCCAACACCGGGGAGCTGTTTTTT. Residues: CASSLSASGGPNTGELFF.